The subject of this entry is one TCR beta chain. These data originate in a study of T cell changes during pregnancy in multiple sclerosis. This table comes from immunoSEQ multiplex PCR, and its TCRdb copy is limited to in-frame clones, with some not included. The table records tens of thousands of clones, 90% to 95% of them present only once. The CDR3 is 17 residues long. Germline V gives CDR1 SGHNT, CDR2 YENEEA. Trimming took off 1 base at V and 1 base at J, with 16 bases between the two ends. Specimen: peripheral blood, collected after pregnancy. The V and J genes are TRBV11-3 and TRBJ1-1; D is unclear. The clonotype comes from a female donor in good health, enrolled as a control in a pregnancy study. In DNA form, the CDR3 reads TGTGCCAGCAGCTTAGTCGGTAGGAGTTTAAGGAACACTGAAGCTTTCTTT. This translates into CASSLVGRSLRNTEAFF.